The 22 T cell receptor beta chains given below trace back to one sample, sequenced in a study of T-cell reconstitution after alpha-beta-depleted transplantation in children. The TCRbeta library incorporated unique molecular identifiers. From the PCR reads, TCRdb called clonotypes with MiXCR, one entry per CDR3 protein. The sample holds more than 200,000 distinct CDR3 sequences; around a sixth are singletons and the top ten take around two fifths. Sequencing was performed on PBMCs, mostly from graft donor cells, taken 360 days after TCRalphabeta/CD19-depleted stem cell transplant. All receptors come from a male patient aged 2 to 9 who had a stem cell transplant for acute lymphoblastic leukemia, so the T cells may come from the graft donor.

This clonotype has a handful of counts. The chain joins TRBV20-1 to TRBJ2-7, with a possible D match to TRBD2 (5 bases). Per the germline V gene, CDR1 is DFQATT and CDR2 is SNEGSKA (reference sequence). CDR3 size: 14 residues. V was trimmed by 0 bases and J by 2 bases, leaving 11 bases between them. CDR3 bases: TGCAGTGCTAGAGATCCGGGATACCCCTACGAGCAGTACTTC. This codes for CSARDPGYPYEQYF.

In its sample, this clonotype was seen a few times. The CDR3 reads CASSPRSYNSPLHF. CDR3 DNA: TGTGCCAGCAGCCCGCGCTCCTATAATTCACCCCTCCACTTT. This rearrangement joins TRBV12-3 or TRBV12-4 to TRBJ1-6, with no clear D. This CDR3 is built from 14 residues. Trimming stripped 6 bases from V and 0 bases from J, with 6 bases between.

This chain joins TRBV12-3 or TRBV12-4 and TRBJ1-5; D uncertain. Trimming cost V 4 bases and J 3 bases, with 16 bases left between them. The CDR3 covers 16 residues. In nucleotides, the CDR3 is TGTGCCAGCAGTTCCCGAGGTGGGGATCTCAATCAGCCCCAGCATTTT. Encoded protein: CASSSRGGDLNQPQHF.

Only a few counts were recorded for this clonotype. The chain joins TRBV11-1 to TRBJ1-1; 9 nucleotides line up with TRBD1. Trimming cost V 8 bases and J 1 base; bases outside gene matches: 2. Germline values: CDR1 SGHAT, CDR2 FQDESV (reference sequence). This CDR3 spans 13 amino acids. Here the CDR3 DNA reads TGTGCCAGCCGGGACAGGGCGAACACTGAAGCTTTCTTT. Its protein is CASRDRANTEAFF.

The rearrangement joins TRBV20-1 to TRBJ2-7; TRBD2 agrees at 14 bases. Unmatched junction bases numbered 5, after V lost 0 bases and J lost 1 base. The CDR3 is made up of 17 amino acids. The germline V gene encodes CDR1 DFQATT and CDR2 SNEGSKA (reference sequence). CDR3 in amino acids: CSARDPRLAGGSYEQYF. CDR3 bases: TGCAGTGCTAGAGATCCGAGACTAGCGGGAGGGTCCTACGAGCAGTACTTC.

This clonotype turned up a few times. The rearrangement uses TRBV7-2 and TRBJ1-1; TRBD1 matches 9 bases. Germline assignment: CDR1 SGHTA and CDR2 FQGNSA. CDR3 length equals 17 residues. Losses at the gene ends were 4 bases for V and 0 bases for J; bases not matched to a gene: 9. The CDR3 protein is CASSYPTGTGMNTEAFF. The CDR3 bases are TGTGCCAGCAGCTACCCAACCGGGACAGGGATGAACACTGAAGCTTTCTTT.

This clonotype was counted many times. This rearrangement joins TRBV15 to TRBJ1-2; weak D call: TRBD1 (6 bases). V was shortened by 1 base and J by 2 bases, with 8 bases between the two germline ends. Germline assignment: CDR1 LNHNV and CDR2 YYDKDF (reference sequence). The CDR3 sequence is 14 residues long. As DNA, the CDR3 is TGTGCCACCAGCAGAGCCACAGGGAACTATGGCTACACCTTC. Residues: CATSRATGNYGYTF.

V gene TRBV5-1 combines with J gene TRBJ2-5; no clear D. CDR3 length: 13 residues. Trimming removed 4 bases from V and 5 bases from J, with 12 bases in between. CDR1 and CDR2 (germline): SGHRS, YFSETQ. The CDR3 DNA is TGCGCCAGCAGCAGCGATATTCTGGAGACCCAGTACTTC. Translating it yields CASSSDILETQYF. The full variable domain, in which reference TRBV5-1 and TRBJ2-5 provide the parts outside the CDR3, is KAGVTQTPRYLIKTRGQQVTLSCSPISGHRSVSWYQQTPGQGLQFLFEYFSETQRNKGNFPGRFSGRQFSNSRSEMNVSTLELGDSALYLCASSSDILETQYFGPGTRLLVL.

V gene TRBV2 combines with J gene TRBJ2-6; tentatively, D is TRBD2 (5 bases). CDR3 length equals 19 residues. Germline V gene lookup returns CDR1 SNHLY and CDR2 FYNNEI. Trimming removed 0 bases from V and 4 bases from J, with 19 bases in between. In DNA, the CDR3 is TGTGCCAGCAGTGAAGCGCGATCTAGCCCGTCGGGGGGGGCCAACGTCCTGACTTTC. Amino acids: CASSEARSSPSGGANVLTF.

The J gene is TRBJ1-4, the V gene TRBV5-5; 10 nucleotides align to TRBD1. V shed 4 bases and J 0 bases; nucleotides not matched to a gene: 3. This CDR3 spans 16 amino acids. Germline CDR1 is SGHKS and CDR2 is YYEKEE (reference sequence). CDR3 bases: TGTGCCAGCAGCCTAGGACAGGGGGCAACTAATGAAAAACTGTTTTTT. It is translated as CASSLGQGATNEKLFF.

This chain connects TRBV7-2 to TRBJ2-1; D is undetermined. From germline, CDR1 is SGHTA and CDR2 FQGNSA. There are 11 residues in the CDR3. Trimming removed 2 bases at V and 10 bases at J, with 6 bases between. Written as DNA, the CDR3 is TGTGCCAGCAGCTTAATGGGCGAGCAGTTCTTC. Its protein is CASSLMGEQFF.

This chain uses TRBV6-5 with TRBJ1-5; D is unclear. V gave up 2 bases and J gave up 5 bases, with 10 bases separating them. This CDR3 spans 14 amino acids. Germline V lookup: CDR1 MNHEY, CDR2 SVGAGI. The CDR3, as DNA: TGTGCCAGCAGTTACGCCGGCGGGGATCAGCCCCAGCATTTT. Translating it yields CASSYAGGDQPQHF.

The chain combines TRBV10-2 with TRBJ1-3; the D gene is possibly TRBD1 (5 bases). CDR1 is WSHSY and CDR2 is SAAADI in the germline V gene. The CDR3 contains 14 residues. Trimming stripped 5 bases from V and 8 bases from J, with 16 bases between. CDR3 bases: TGCGCCAGCAGTCCCGGGACGCGGACGGACACCATATATTTT. This encodes CASSPGTRTDTIYF.

The chain links TRBV29-1 to TRBJ1-2, with D unclear. Germline V gives CDR1 SQVTM, CDR2 ANQGSEA. CDR3 size: 12 residues. Trimming removed 0 bases from V and 2 bases from J, with 4 bases in between. CDR3 bases: TGCAGCGTTGAAGACGGAAACTATGGCTACACCTTC. Protein sequence: CSVEDGNYGYTF.

This clonotype came up a few times. V usage is TRBV15 and J usage is TRBJ2-5; the match to TRBD1 covers 7 bases. The CDR3 runs 15 residues. Germline CDR1 and CDR2: LNHNV and YYDKDF (reference sequence). With 0 bases clipped from V and 5 bases from J, the junction kept 6 bases outside the gene matches. CDR3 amino acids: CATSRDQQGFETQYF. The CDR3 DNA sequence: TGTGCCACCAGCAGAGATCAACAGGGGTTTGAGACCCAGTACTTC.

This clonotype was recorded a few times. The CDR3 region is CSARARDYEQYF. The CDR3 DNA follows: TGCAGTGCCCGTGCCAGGGACTACGAGCAGTACTTC. The chain uses TRBV20-1 and TRBJ2-7; D perhaps matches TRBD1 (5 bases). Looked up from germline, CDR1 is DFQATT and CDR2 is SNEGSKA (reference sequence). There are 12 residues in the CDR3. With 6 bases removed from V and 3 bases from J, the gap between germline ends came to 12 bases.

The table lists this clonotype with many counts. This chain joins TRBV4-2 and TRBJ2-1, with TRBD2 identical over 7 bases. The CDR3 extends over 17 amino acids. After removal of 0 bases from V and 2 bases from J, the junction contained 7 bases not matched to a gene. Germline CDR1 and CDR2: LGHNA and YNFKEQ. The CDR3 sequence: CASSQDGAGAPYNEQFF. Written as DNA, the CDR3 is TGTGCCAGCAGCCAAGATGGCGCGGGAGCCCCCTACAATGAGCAGTTCTTC.

This chain joins TRBV5-1 and TRBJ2-7; 9 nucleotides align to TRBD1. The length of the CDR3 is 15 residues. V shed 4 bases, J shed 3 bases, and the junction held 8 bases outside the gene matches. The V gene's germline CDR1 is SGHRS and CDR2 YFSETQ. The chain's CDR3 is CASSMGQGLNYEQYF. The CDR3 DNA is TGCGCCAGCAGCATGGGACAGGGACTCAACTACGAGCAGTACTTC.

At least ten counts were recorded for this clonotype. The DNA of the CDR3 is TGTGCCAGCAGTTTCGGGCCAGCCGTCTCCTACGAGCAGTACTTC. Translated: CASSFGPAVSYEQYF. The V call is TRBV12-3 or TRBV12-4, the J call TRBJ2-7; unclear D gene. The CDR3 runs 15 residues. Trimming cost V 3 bases and J 0 bases, with 12 bases left between them.

A few counts support this clonotype. The V and J genes are TRBV29-1 and TRBJ2-2; D is unresolved. Germline V gene lookup returns CDR1 SQVTM and CDR2 ANQGSEA. CDR3 size: 12 residues. The V end was cut by 1 base, the J end by 7 bases, with 7 bases between. The CDR3 DNA follows: TGCAGCGTTGAAGCACACTACGGGGAGCTGTTTTTT. Its translation: CSVEAHYGELFF.

This chain uses TRBV5-6 with TRBJ2-1; D remains ambiguous. V lost 3 bases and J lost 12, with 10 bases in between. CDR3 size: 11 residues. The germline gives CDR1 SGHDT, CDR2 YYEEEE. The CDR3 DNA reads as TGTGCCAGCAGCTCCACAGTCGGGCAGTTCTTC. Protein: CASSSTVGQFF.

The V gene is TRBV3-1, the J gene TRBJ1-6, with D hard to call. From germline, CDR1 is LGHDT and CDR2 YNNKEL (reference sequence). This CDR3 is built from 15 residues. Trimming removed 4 bases at V and 10 bases at J, with 17 bases between. The CDR3 nucleotides are TGTGCCAGCAGCCCGGCGGAGTCTCCTAGGTCACCCCTCCACTTT. It translates to CASSPAESPRSPLHF.